These T cell receptor beta chains were read from a single sample in a study of T cell responses to AZD1222 COVID-19 vaccine. Libraries were prepared by immunoSEQ multiplex PCR; TCRdb keeps only in-frame clonotypes and omits some of them. The repertoire has tens of thousands of clones, 85% to 95% of them found once; the top ten carry about 5.2%. The input for sequencing was peripheral blood, taken on day 0 of AZD1222 vaccination. All receptors come from an adult in good health. The conserved cysteine and the conserved F or W are not part of the CDR3 here. A D gene is named only where the DNA matches it firmly.

J gene: TRBJ2-3
V gene: TRBV9
CDR3 length: 11
D gene: TRBD2
CDR3 protein: ASSVGGADTQY

J gene: TRBJ2-7
V gene: TRBV5-6
CDR3 length: 11
D gene: TRBD1
CDR3 protein: ASSPGQEYEQY

J gene: TRBJ2-5
V gene: TRBV7-9
CDR3 length: 12
D gene: .
CDR3 protein: ASSLVPGQETQY

J gene: TRBJ2-7
V gene: TRBV6-5
CDR3 length: 12
D gene: .
CDR3 protein: ASSYEYSTYEQY

J gene: TRBJ1-6
V gene: TRBV18
CDR3 length: 14
D gene: .
CDR3 protein: ASSPPSLAGQSPLH

J gene: TRBJ2-7
V gene: TRBV7-9
CDR3 length: 12
D gene: TRBD1
CDR3 protein: ASSPRDRTYEQY

J gene: TRBJ1-2
V gene: TRBV28
CDR3 length: 14
D gene: TRBD1
CDR3 protein: ASSAGTALANYGYT

J gene: TRBJ1-3
V gene: TRBV6-6
CDR3 length: 14
D gene: .
CDR3 protein: ASRREGRTSGNTIY

J gene: TRBJ1-3
V gene: TRBV28
CDR3 length: 16
D gene: TRBD1
CDR3 protein: ASSPTGRGGKSGNTIY

J gene: TRBJ2-2
V gene: TRBV19
CDR3 length: 11
D gene: .
CDR3 protein: ASTNLRTGELF

J gene: TRBJ1-6
V gene: TRBV5-1
CDR3 length: 13
D gene: .
CDR3 protein: ASSFRGAGDSPLH

J gene: TRBJ1-6
V gene: TRBV24-1
CDR3 length: 11
D gene: .
CDR3 protein: ATSGGFNSPLH

J gene: TRBJ2-1
V gene: TRBV2
CDR3 length: 13
D gene: .
CDR3 protein: ASSTGAFSYNEQF

J gene: TRBJ2-1
V gene: TRBV5-1
CDR3 length: 14
D gene: .
CDR3 protein: ASGGKAGSSYNEQF

J gene: TRBJ2-3
V gene: TRBV19
CDR3 length: 12
D gene: .
CDR3 protein: ASRNRDLTDTQY

J gene: TRBJ2-3
V gene: TRBV7-3
CDR3 length: 15
D gene: TRBD2
CDR3 protein: ASSSRLAGDRTDTQY

J gene: TRBJ1-1
V gene: TRBV15
CDR3 length: 10
D gene: .
CDR3 protein: ATSIDQTEAF

J gene: TRBJ1-5
V gene: TRBV19
CDR3 length: 9
D gene: TRBD1
CDR3 protein: ASSTGTETH

J gene: TRBJ2-5
V gene: TRBV24-1
CDR3 length: 12
D gene: .
CDR3 protein: ATSDLGARETQY

J gene: TRBJ1-1
V gene: TRBV27
CDR3 length: 13
D gene: .
CDR3 protein: ASSLSWGQGTEAF

J gene: TRBJ1-1
V gene: TRBV28
CDR3 length: 15
D gene: .
CDR3 protein: ASSLSDTLDLNTEAF

J gene: TRBJ1-1
V gene: TRBV4-1
CDR3 length: 17
D gene: .
CDR3 protein: ASSQERSGARVYGTEAF

J gene: TRBJ2-2
V gene: TRBV7-8
CDR3 length: 12
D gene: TRBD1
CDR3 protein: ASSFRQGVGELF

J gene: TRBJ1-5
V gene: TRBV2
CDR3 length: 12
D gene: TRBD1
CDR3 protein: ASRKGQYNQPQH

J gene: TRBJ2-2
V gene: TRBV2
CDR3 length: 15
D gene: .
CDR3 protein: ASSESLGASNTGELF